Listed below are T cell receptor beta chains from one sample, sequenced in a study of blood T cell repertoires in COVID-19. This table comes from immunoSEQ multiplex PCR, and its TCRdb copy is limited to in-frame clones, with some not included. Among around 130,000 clones listed, about 81% were seen once. The specimen sequenced was peripheral blood. All receptors come from a woman older than 75 with acute or convalescent COVID-19. CDR3s include the opening cysteine and the closing phenylalanine or tryptophan. The D gene is left open where the match is weak. Not every row has a clone size; where given, it reads once, few, many or a size class.

D gene	clone size	J gene	CDR3 length	V gene	CDR3 DNA	CDR3 protein
-	-	TRBJ1-5	16	TRBV4-1	TGCGCCAGCAGCCAAGGACTGGGGCGGTCAAATCAGCCCCAGCATTTT	CASSQGLGRSNQPQHF
-	-	TRBJ2-2	14	TRBV24-1	TGTGCCACCAGTGAAAGTGGCGGCACCGGGGAGCTGTTTTTT	CATSESGGTGELFF
TRBD1	-	TRBJ1-5	15	TRBV20-1	TGCAGTGCTAGTGACCAACAGGGGTTCAATCAGCCCCAGCATTTT	CSASDQQGFNQPQHF
TRBD2	few	TRBJ2-1	20	TRBV4-1	TGCGCCAGCAGCCAACCGTCGGGGGAAGCGGGGATGAGCTCCTACAATGAGCAGTTCTTC	CASSQPSGEAGMSSYNEQFF
TRBD1	many	TRBJ1-3	16	TRBV2	TGTGCCAGCAGAGCGGGACAGGGGAGGGCTGGAAACACCATATATTTT	CASRAGQGRAGNTIYF
-	-	TRBJ1-2	12	TRBV5-6	TGTGCCAGCAGCGGAAGAGGGCATGGCTACACCTTC	CASSGRGHGYTF
-	few	TRBJ1-1	14	TRBV5-5	TGTGCCAGCAGCCCGCAGGACAGGAACACTGAAGCTTTCTTT	CASSPQDRNTEAFF
TRBD1	-	TRBJ1-1	19	TRBV9	TGTGCCAGCAGCGTATTACCGGGACAGGGGGCGGGTTGGAACACTGAAGCTTTCTTT	CASSVLPGQGAGWNTEAFF
TRBD2	-	TRBJ2-7	15	TRBV13	TGTGCCAGCAGCTTAAGCGGGAGATTCGCCTACGAGCAGTACTTC	CASSLSGRFAYEQYF
TRBD2	-	TRBJ2-7	21	TRBV6-2/TRBV6-3	TGTGCCAGCAGTTACCCCTCGGGACTAGCGGGAGTTTTCGGAACTACGATGAAGCAGTACTTC	CASSYPSGLAGVFGTTMKQYF
-	-	TRBJ2-1	14	TRBV19	TGTGCCAGTAGTATAGATTTCGGTTTCACTGAGCAGTTCTTC	CASSIDFGFTEQFF
TRBD2	-	TRBJ2-1	16	TRBV6-2/TRBV6-3	TGTGCCAGCAGCCGCATGACAGCGGGAGTGGACAATGAGCAGTTCTTC	CASSRMTAGVDNEQFF
TRBD2	-	TRBJ2-5	17	TRBV7-6	TGTGCCAGCAGCTTATCTTCTAGCGGGGGATTCCAAGAGACCCAGTACTTC	CASSLSSSGGFQETQYF
-	-	TRBJ1-1	14	TRBV5-1	TGCGCCAGCAGCTTCAGACAGGCGAACACTGAAGCTTTCTTT	CASSFRQANTEAFF
-	-	TRBJ2-2	13	TRBV2	TGTGCCAGCAGGGGAACGGGACACGGGGAGCTGTTTTTT	CASRGTGHGELFF
TRBD1	-	TRBJ1-2	13	TRBV5-1	TGCGCCAGCAGCGAAGCGACAGGGGGCGGCTACACCTTC	CASSEATGGGYTF
-	-	TRBJ1-2	12	TRBV7-2	TGTGCCAGCAGCTTTGACACCCCTGGCTACACCTTC	CASSFDTPGYTF
-	-	TRBJ1-1	14	TRBV7-2	TGTGCCAGCAGCTTCGTCAGGGGTGACACTGAAGCTTTCTTT	CASSFVRGDTEAFF
TRBD1	once	TRBJ1-4	16	TRBV19	TGTGCCAGTAATCCCAGGGGGTTTTTGGCTAATGAAAAACTGTTTTTT	CASNPRGFLANEKLFF
-	-	TRBJ2-7	14	TRBV15	TGTGCCACCAGCAGAGATCACAGGGCAGGCGAGCAGTACTTC	CATSRDHRAGEQYF
-	-	TRBJ2-7	14	TRBV5-5	TGTGCCAGCAGCTTAACAGGATGGACCTACGAGCAGTACTTC	CASSLTGWTYEQYF
-	few	TRBJ1-3	14	TRBV3-1/TRBV3-2	TGTGCCAGCAGCCAACCAGGGGTGGGAAACACCATATATTTT	CASSQPGVGNTIYF
-	-	TRBJ1-4	15	TRBV19	TGTGCCAGTAGTTTTAGGGGACTAATCGGAGAAAAACTGTTTTTT	CASSFRGLIGEKLFF
-	-	TRBJ1-5	15	TRBV27	TGTGCCAGCAGTTTTACAGGGTATGGGAATCAGCCCCAGCATTTT	CASSFTGYGNQPQHF
TRBD1	-	TRBJ1-5	15	TRBV15	TGTGCCACCAGCCGGACCCTTGACAGGGGACAGCCCCAGCATTTT	CATSRTLDRGQPQHF
-	once	TRBJ1-2	13	TRBV28	TGTGCCAGCAGTTTTTTAGCTAACTATGGCTACACCTTC	CASSFLANYGYTF
TRBD2	few	TRBJ2-7	13	TRBV6-5	TGTGCCAGCAGAGGGCTAGCGGGCTACGAGCAGTACTTC	CASRGLAGYEQYF
TRBD1	-	TRBJ1-4	15	TRBV28	TGTGCCAGCCGAAAACTGGACAGGGGTGGGGAAAAACTGTTTTTT	CASRKLDRGGEKLFF
TRBD1	-	TRBJ2-5	15	TRBV5-1	TGCGCCAGCAGCTTGGCCGGGACAGGGAGGGAGACCCAGTACTTC	CASSLAGTGRETQYF
TRBD1	-	TRBJ1-6	16	TRBV5-6	TGTGCCAGCAGCATAAGACAGGGGTCCTATAATTCACCCCTCCACTTT	CASSIRQGSYNSPLHF
TRBD2	-	TRBJ2-1	16	TRBV30	TGTGCCTGGAGGGAGACTAGCGGGAGAACCTACAATGAGCAGTTCTTC	CAWRETSGRTYNEQFF
-	-	TRBJ2-7	15	TRBV5-1	TGCGCCAGCAGCGCGGGATCAAGTATGCCGGAAGAGCAGTACTTC	CASSAGSSMPEEQYF
TRBD2	-	TRBJ2-1	15	TRBV24-1	TGTGCCACCAGTGATATGACGAGCGGGAGGGATGAGCAGTTCTTC	CATSDMTSGRDEQFF
TRBD1	-	TRBJ1-2	13	TRBV12-3/TRBV12-4	TGTGCCAGCAGTGGAGGGACAGGACGCGGCTACACCTTC	CASSGGTGRGYTF
TRBD2	-	TRBJ2-5	16	TRBV5-4	TGTGCCAGCAGCTTGCCTCTAGCGGGAGGTCGAGAGACCCAGTACTTC	CASSLPLAGGRETQYF
-	once	TRBJ2-3	16	TRBV4-1	TGCGCCAGCAGCCCCCGACTAGTCAGACACACAGATACGCAGTATTTT	CASSPRLVRHTDTQYF
TRBD1	-	TRBJ2-3	13	TRBV16	TGTGCCAGCAGCCAATCGGGACAGGTACACGCGTATTTT	CASSQSGQVHAYF
-	-	TRBJ1-1	14	TRBV9	TGTGCCAGCAGCGGCAATACAGGGATCACTGAAGCTTTCTTT	CASSGNTGITEAFF
TRBD1	-	TRBJ1-1	14	TRBV5-1	TGCGCCAGCAGCGGGGGACAGGGGCTGACTGAAGCTTTCTTT	CASSGGQGLTEAFF
-	-	TRBJ2-1	13	TRBV19	TGTGCCAGTAGTACCCAGGGGCGAGGGGAGCAGTTCTTC	CASSTQGRGEQFF
-	-	TRBJ2-2	15	TRBV6-2/TRBV6-3	TGTGCCAGCAGTTACGCGGCACCAAGCACCGGGGAGCTGTTTTTT	CASSYAAPSTGELFF
TRBD1	-	TRBJ1-3	13	TRBV7-9	TGTGCCGGGGACAGAAACTCTGGAAACACCATATATTTT	CAGDRNSGNTIYF
-	-	TRBJ1-5	14	TRBV30	TGTGCCTGGAGTGTTGGACTACAAGATCAGCCCCAGCATTTT	CAWSVGLQDQPQHF
TRBD1	-	TRBJ1-5	17	TRBV6-2/TRBV6-3	TGTGCCAGCAGTTACGTGTTGGCAGGGGGCATAGATCAGCCCCAGCATTTT	CASSYVLAGGIDQPQHF
-	-	TRBJ2-2	13	TRBV27	TGTGCCAGCACTTTACATCGGGGCGGGGAGCTGTTTTTT	CASTLHRGGELFF
TRBD1	-	TRBJ1-1	16	TRBV27	TGTGCCAGCAGTTCCCGACAGGGTGGGGCGAACACTGAAGCTTTCTTT	CASSSRQGGANTEAFF
TRBD1	-	TRBJ1-1	14	TRBV5-1	TGCGCCAGCAGCTTGACAGGGGGTGACACTGAAGCTTTCTTT	CASSLTGGDTEAFF
-	-	TRBJ2-3	12	TRBV2	TGTGCCAGCAGTGATGACTACCCAAATGAGTATTTT	CASSDDYPNEYF
TRBD2	-	TRBJ2-1	17	TRBV19	TGTGCCAGTAGTACGGGGACTAGCGGGAGGCAATACAATGAGCAGTTCTTC	CASSTGTSGRQYNEQFF
TRBD1	-	TRBJ1-1	14	TRBV5-1	TGCGCCAGCAGTAACCAGGGGGCGATCACTGAAGCTTTCTTT	CASSNQGAITEAFF
-	-	TRBJ2-5	18	TRBV5-4	TGTGCCAGCAGCTTACTCGGAGGGGGCTTCGTCGTTATGGAGACCCAGTACTTC	CASSLLGGGFVVMETQYF
TRBD1	-	TRBJ2-3	14	TRBV7-9	TGTGCCAGCAGCGGGACAGGGTACACAGATACGCAGTATTTT	CASSGTGYTDTQYF